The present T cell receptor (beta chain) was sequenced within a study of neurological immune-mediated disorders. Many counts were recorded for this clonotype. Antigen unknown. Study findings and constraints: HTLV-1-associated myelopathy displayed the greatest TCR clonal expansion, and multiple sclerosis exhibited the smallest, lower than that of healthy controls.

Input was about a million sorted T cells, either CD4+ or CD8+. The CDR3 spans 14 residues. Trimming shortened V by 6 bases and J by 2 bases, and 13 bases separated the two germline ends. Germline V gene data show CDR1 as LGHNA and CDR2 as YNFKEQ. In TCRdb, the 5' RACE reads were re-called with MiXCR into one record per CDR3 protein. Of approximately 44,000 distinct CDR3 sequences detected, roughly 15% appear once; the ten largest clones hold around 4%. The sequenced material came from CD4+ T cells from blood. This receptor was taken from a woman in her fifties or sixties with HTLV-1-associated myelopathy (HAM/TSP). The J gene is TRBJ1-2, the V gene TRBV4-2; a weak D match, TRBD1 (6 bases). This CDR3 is CASSPLTGNYGYTF. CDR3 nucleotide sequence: TGTGCCAGCAGTCCACTTACAGGGAACTATGGCTACACCTTC.